The rows below give T cell receptor beta chains drawn from one sample of a study of cytomegalovirus exposure and HLA in healthy donors. Here immunoSEQ multiplex PCR was the method, and the copy in TCRdb shows in-frame clones only, minus some. The table lists 140,000 to 150,000 clones, about 95% of them singletons. The specimen sequenced was PBMCs. These receptors were taken from a man in his late teens or twenties in good health and CMV-seropositive. Each CDR3 is given with its conserved first and last residue. The D gene is left open where the match is weak. A clone size is listed for some rows: how often the clone was seen (once, few, many), or a class if it is expanded.

>TRBV7-9|NA|TRBJ1-1|NA|14
CASSLGSGDTEAFF
TGTGCCAGCAGCTTAGGCTCGGGAGACACTGAAGCTTTCTTT
>TRBV30|NA|TRBJ1-4|NA|14
CAWSPTSTNEKLFF
TGTGCCTGGAGTCCTACCTCAACTAATGAAAAACTGTTTTTT
>TRBV5-4|TRBD2|TRBJ2-3|NA|16
CASSKVTGGRGDTQYF
TGTGCCAGCAGCAAGGTTACGGGAGGACGGGGAGATACGCAGTATTTT
>TRBV28|TRBD2|TRBJ2-1|NA|15
CASSRLAGFYNEQFF
TGTGCCAGTTCCCGACTAGCGGGCTTCTACAATGAGCAGTTCTTC
>TRBV5-1|TRBD1|TRBJ2-7|NA|13
CASSEGTGGKQYF
TGCGCCAGCAGCGAAGGGACAGGGGGCAAGCAGTACTTC
>TRBV18|TRBD2|TRBJ2-1|NA|15
CASSPGPSGYNEQFF
TGTGCCAGCTCACCGGGCCCTAGCGGTTACAATGAGCAGTTCTTC
>TRBV5-1|TRBD1|TRBJ2-5|NA|14
CASTIGQGGETQYF
TGCGCCAGCACCATAGGACAGGGGGGAGAGACCCAGTACTTC
>TRBV5-1|NA|TRBJ2-5|NA|12
CASSWGVETQYF
TGCGCCAGCTCCTGGGGGGTAGAGACCCAGTACTTC
>TRBV4-1|NA|TRBJ2-7|NA|13
CASSQMGSGEQYF
TGCGCCAGCAGCCAAATGGGGAGCGGCGAGCAGTACTTC
>TRBV28|NA|TRBJ1-5|NA|14
CASRAQGGNQPQHF
TGTGCCAGCAGGGCACAGGGAGGCAATCAGCCCCAGCATTTT
>TRBV18|NA|TRBJ2-7|NA|16
CASSQLGGRISYEQYF
TGTGCCAGCTCACAACTGGGGGGGCGTATATCCTACGAGCAGTACTTC
>TRBV29-1|NA|TRBJ1-2|NA|15
CSVEEKSGGIDGYTF
TGCAGCGTTGAAGAAAAGTCCGGGGGTATTGATGGCTACACCTTC
>TRBV6-5|NA|TRBJ2-7|NA|14
CASSYSVSFHEQYF
TGTGCCAGCAGTTACTCGGTGAGCTTCCACGAGCAGTACTTC
>TRBV9|NA|TRBJ2-3|NA|16
CASSVLGREGTDTQYF
TGTGCCAGCAGCGTACTAGGTCGAGAAGGCACAGATACGCAGTATTTT
>TRBV27|NA|TRBJ1-5|NA|13
CASSLTWSQPQHF
TGTGCCAGCAGTTTGACTTGGAGCCAGCCCCAGCATTTT
>TRBV7-9|TRBD2|TRBJ2-1|NA|16
CASSSRTSGLYNEQFF
TGTGCCAGCAGCTCCAGGACTAGCGGACTCTACAATGAGCAGTTCTTC
>TRBV29-1|TRBD1|TRBJ2-1|NA|13
CSVERDRGLEQFF
TGCAGCGTTGAAAGAGACAGGGGGCTTGAGCAGTTCTTC
>TRBV28|TRBD1|TRBJ1-1|NA|16
CASSFVGTGRGTEAFF
TGTGCCAGCAGTTTCGTGGGGACAGGGAGAGGCACTGAAGCTTTCTTT
>TRBV7-2|TRBD2|TRBJ2-5|once|13
CASSPSGAETQYF
TGTGCCAGCAGTCCTAGCGGAGCGGAGACCCAGTACTTC
>TRBV27|NA|TRBJ1-4|NA|13
CASSLSGRRKLFF
TGTGCCAGCAGTTTGTCAGGGCGACGGAAACTGTTTTTT
>TRBV6-6|TRBD1|TRBJ1-2|NA|13
CASMGQQGNGYTF
TGTGCCAGCATGGGTCAACAGGGGAATGGCTACACCTTC
>TRBV2|NA|TRBJ1-1|NA|14
CASRTGSMNTEAFF
TGTGCCAGCAGGACAGGATCGATGAACACTGAAGCTTTCTTT
>TRBV2|NA|TRBJ2-2|NA|13
CASSGYNTGELFF
TGTGCCAGCAGTGGCTATAATACCGGGGAGCTGTTTTTT
>TRBV5-4|TRBD1|TRBJ1-6|NA|17
CASSLAGQGFSNSPLHF
TGTGCCAGCAGCTTGGCTGGACAGGGTTTCTCTAATTCACCCCTCCACTTT
>TRBV5-1|NA|TRBJ1-1|NA|13
CASSRSKHTEAFF
TGCGCCAGCAGCCGGAGTAAGCACACTGAAGCTTTCTTT
>TRBV18|NA|TRBJ1-5|NA|15
CASSQQGISRVPQHF
TGTGCCAGCTCGCAACAGGGAATCAGCCGGGTGCCCCAGCATTTT
>TRBV28|NA|TRBJ2-3|NA|12
CASSFSLDTQYF
TGTGCCAGCAGTTTTTCCCTAGATACGCAGTATTTT
>TRBV27|TRBD1|TRBJ1-2|NA|14
CASSLVGQNYGYTF
TGTGCCAGCAGTTTAGTGGGACAGAACTATGGCTACACCTTC
>TRBV29-1|NA|TRBJ1-4|NA|13
CSARGGTNEKLFF
TGCAGCGCCCGGGGGGGAACTAATGAAAAACTGTTTTTT
>TRBV5-1|NA|TRBJ2-3|once|14
CASSLDQATDTQYF
TGCGCCAGCAGCTTGGACCAAGCCACAGATACGCAGTATTTT
>TRBV28|NA|TRBJ2-7|NA|15
CASSGDLGPAYEQYF
TGTGCCAGCAGTGGGGACTTGGGACCGGCCTACGAGCAGTACTTC
>TRBV30|TRBD1|TRBJ2-7|NA|13
CASSDRDSYEQYF
TGTGCCTCTTCGGACAGGGACTCCTACGAGCAGTACTTC
>TRBV19|NA|TRBJ2-1|NA|16
CASSTRREGAYNEQFF
TGTGCCAGTAGTACCCGACGGGAGGGGGCTTACAATGAGCAGTTCTTC
>TRBV19|NA|TRBJ2-7|NA|13
CASSWGVRDEQYF
TGTGCCAGTAGTTGGGGGGTGAGGGACGAGCAGTACTTC
>TRBV6-1|TRBD1|TRBJ1-3|NA|15
CASSTAGGSGNTIYF
TGTGCCAGCAGTACCGCAGGGGGCTCTGGAAACACCATATATTTT
>TRBV5-1|TRBD2|TRBJ2-5|NA|17
CASSLGLVGRAGETQYF
TGCGCCAGCAGCTTGGGCCTTGTCGGGAGGGCCGGGGAGACCCAGTACTTC
>TRBV2|NA|TRBJ1-1|once|12
CASSEGLSEAFF
TGTGCCAGCAGTGAAGGTCTCTCTGAAGCTTTCTTT
>TRBV5-1|NA|TRBJ2-7|once|16
CASSLEPSGQLGEQYF
TGCGCCAGCAGCTTGGAACCCTCGGGACAATTGGGCGAGCAGTACTTC
>TRBV6-1|NA|TRBJ2-2|NA|16
CASSALSPVNTGELFF
TGTGCCAGCAGTGCCTTAAGTCCAGTGAACACCGGGGAGCTGTTTTTT
>TRBV11-2|TRBD2|TRBJ2-7|NA|15
CASSLVAGGWREQYF
TGTGCCAGCAGCTTAGTTGCGGGAGGGTGGAGAGAGCAGTACTTC
>TRBV7-9|NA|TRBJ2-1|NA|11
CASRSLNEQFF
TGTGCCAGCAGATCACTGAATGAGCAGTTCTTC
>TRBV5-1|TRBD1|TRBJ2-5|NA|15
CASSSGTGGQETQYF
TGCGCCAGCAGCTCTGGTACAGGGGGTCAAGAGACCCAGTACTTC
>TRBV19|TRBD1|TRBJ2-2|NA|15
CASSLTQGAGGELFF
TGTGCCAGTAGCCTAACACAGGGGGCGGGCGGGGAGCTGTTTTTT
>TRBV6-1|NA|TRBJ1-1|NA|14
CASTSQGMGTEAFF
TGTGCCAGCACCTCACAGGGTATGGGCACTGAAGCTTTCTTT
>TRBV5-1|NA|TRBJ2-1|NA|13
CASSLLFRDEQFF
TGCGCCAGCAGCTTGCTATTCAGGGATGAGCAGTTCTTC